These T cell receptor beta chains were read from a single sample in a study of blood T cell repertoires in COVID-19. Measured with immunoSEQ multiplex PCR; TCRdb has only the in-frame clones, and not every one. The table shows 250,000 to 350,000 clones, with roughly nine tenths occurring only once. Material: peripheral blood. The receptors stem from a woman in her forties or fifties who had recovered from COVID-19. The CDR3 runs from the conserved cysteine through the conserved F or W. The D gene is left open where the match is weak. Clone sizes are given selectively: once, few, many, or a class where the clone is expanded.

TRBV4-2	TRBD2	NA	TRBJ2-5	CASSQDPSGGVQETQYF	TGTGCCAGCAGCCAAGACCCTAGCGGGGGCGTCCAAGAGACCCAGTACTTC
TRBV18	NA	NA	TRBJ1-1	CASSPPPRGITEAFF	TGTGCCAGCTCACCACCGCCTCGGGGAATCACTGAAGCTTTCTTT
TRBV18	TRBD1	NA	TRBJ1-2	CASSPNGQGIRGYTF	TGTGCCAGCTCACCAAATGGACAGGGGATTCGAGGCTACACCTTC
TRBV5-1	TRBD1	NA	TRBJ1-2	CASSLVQGLDYGYTF	TGCGCCAGCAGCTTGGTACAGGGGTTGGATTATGGCTACACCTTC
TRBV28	NA	NA	TRBJ2-1	CAGNRGGANEQFF	TGTGCCGGCAATAGGGGGGGAGCCAATGAGCAGTTCTTC
TRBV5-4	NA	NA	TRBJ2-1	CASSPGGPGEQFF	TGTGCCAGCAGCCCAGGTGGGCCGGGAGAGCAGTTCTTC
TRBV19	NA	NA	TRBJ1-5	CASSISGLSYSNQPQHF	TGTGCCAGTAGTATATCCGGGTTGAGTTATAGCAATCAGCCCCAGCATTTT
TRBV3-1/TRBV3-2	NA	NA	TRBJ2-3	CASSPRGFTDTQYF	TGTGCCAGCAGCCCCCGCGGATTCACAGATACGCAGTATTTT
TRBV7-9	TRBD2	NA	TRBJ2-1	CASTWKRGYNEQFF	TGTGCCAGCACCTGGAAGCGGGGCTACAATGAGCAGTTCTTC
TRBV15	NA	NA	TRBJ2-3	CATSRDISTDTQYF	TGTGCCACCAGCAGGGACATAAGCACAGATACGCAGTATTTT
TRBV6-4	TRBD1	NA	TRBJ1-1	CASRREDRGGAEAFF	TGTGCCAGCAGACGAGAGGACAGGGGAGGGGCTGAAGCTTTCTTT
TRBV3-1/TRBV3-2	TRBD2	NA	TRBJ2-1	CASSQEPGLSSYNEQFF	TGTGCCAGCAGCCAAGAACCGGGACTAAGCTCCTACAATGAGCAGTTCTTC
TRBV6-5	NA	NA	TRBJ1-3	CASSLTGSGNTIYF	TGTGCCAGCAGCCTCACAGGGTCCGGAAACACCATATATTTT
TRBV19	NA	few	TRBJ2-7	CATRRGTTRGEQYF	TGTGCCACCCGGCGCGGTACGACTAGGGGCGAGCAGTACTTC
TRBV7-2	TRBD1	NA	TRBJ2-1	CASSSRRDRFYNEQFF	TGTGCCAGCAGCTCCCGCCGGGACAGGTTCTACAATGAGCAGTTCTTC
TRBV25-1	TRBD1	NA	TRBJ2-1	CASSGSTGGNEQFF	TGTGCCAGCAGTGGCTCGACAGGGGGCAATGAGCAGTTCTTC
TRBV11-1	TRBD1	few	TRBJ2-1	CASSAGTGYSNEQFF	TGTGCCAGCAGCGCCGGGACAGGGTATAGTAATGAGCAGTTCTTC
TRBV11-2	TRBD1	NA	TRBJ2-7	CASSHGTAGGEQYF	TGTGCCAGCAGCCACGGGACAGCTGGAGGCGAGCAGTACTTC
TRBV7-2	TRBD1	NA	TRBJ1-2	CASSLGWTGVNNYGYTF	TGTGCCAGCAGCTTAGGGTGGACAGGGGTTAATAACTATGGCTACACCTTC
TRBV7-8	NA	once	TRBJ2-1	CASSLSGNRRRNEQFF	TGTGCCAGCAGCTTATCAGGGAACAGGCGCCGCAATGAGCAGTTCTTC
TRBV5-1	NA	NA	TRBJ1-1	CASSLGQPNTEAFF	TGCGCCAGCAGCTTGGGACAGCCCAACACTGAAGCTTTCTTT
TRBV15	NA	NA	TRBJ2-7	CATSPGRLARSYEQYF	TGTGCCACCAGCCCCGGGCGGCTAGCGAGGAGTTACGAGCAGTACTTC
TRBV12-5	TRBD1	NA	TRBJ1-3	CASGSMDRAGNTIYF	TGTGCTAGTGGTTCTATGGACAGGGCTGGAAACACCATATATTTT
TRBV28	TRBD2	NA	TRBJ2-7	CASSSTGGDYEQYF	TGTGCCAGCAGTTCGACCGGGGGGGACTACGAGCAGTACTTC
TRBV6-1	TRBD1	NA	TRBJ1-2	CASSEDRALGVDGYTF	TGTGCCAGCAGTGAGGACAGGGCCCTCGGGGTTGATGGCTACACCTTC
TRBV29-1	NA	NA	TRBJ1-2	CSVESGFYGYTF	TGCAGCGTTGAGTCGGGATTCTATGGCTACACCTTC
TRBV6-6	TRBD1	NA	TRBJ1-5	CASSSGQGAREQPQHF	TGTGCCAGCAGTTCAGGACAGGGGGCTAGGGAACAGCCCCAGCATTTT
TRBV6-4	TRBD1	NA	TRBJ2-7	CASSLVEGQASYEQYF	TGTGCCAGCAGCTTAGTCGAGGGACAGGCCTCCTACGAGCAGTACTTC
TRBV5-4	TRBD1	few	TRBJ1-1	CASSRGQTNTEAFF	TGTGCCAGCAGCCGGGGACAGACGAACACTGAAGCTTTCTTT
TRBV9	TRBD1	NA	TRBJ2-5	CASSVGTQGVVQETQYF	TGTGCCAGCAGCGTAGGAACCCAGGGGGTGGTCCAAGAGACCCAGTACTTC
TRBV4-1	NA	NA	TRBJ1-5	CASSQDPGNGNQPQHF	TGCGCCAGCAGCCAAGATCCAGGGAATGGCAATCAGCCCCAGCATTTT
TRBV19	NA	NA	TRBJ1-1	CASSIQGGTEAFF	TGTGCCAGTAGTATTCAGGGAGGCACTGAAGCTTTCTTT
TRBV2	TRBD1	NA	TRBJ1-2	CASSYYTGDYGYTF	TGTGCCAGCAGTTACTATACAGGGGACTATGGCTACACCTTC
TRBV3-1/TRBV3-2	NA	few	TRBJ1-3	CASSQERAATYF	TGTGCCAGCAGCCAAGAGAGGGCGGCCACATATTTT
TRBV5-5	NA	NA	TRBJ1-2	CASSLEGPIGYTF	TGTGCCAGCAGCTTGGAGGGGCCGATAGGCTACACCTTC
TRBV5-1	TRBD2	NA	TRBJ2-7	CASSLIAGAYEQYF	TGCGCCAGCAGCTTGATAGCGGGAGCCTACGAGCAGTACTTC
TRBV11-2	TRBD2	NA	TRBJ2-2	CASRKSPGRDTGELFF	TGTGCCAGCAGAAAATCCCCCGGGAGGGACACCGGGGAGCTGTTTTTT
TRBV6-2/TRBV6-3	TRBD2	NA	TRBJ2-7	CASSYDSGSYEQYF	TGTGCCAGCAGTTATGATAGCGGGAGCTACGAGCAGTACTTC
TRBV9	NA	once	TRBJ1-2	CASSVDFRSYGYTF	TGTGCCAGCAGCGTAGATTTCCGGTCCTATGGCTACACCTTC
TRBV11-2	NA	NA	TRBJ2-5	CASSLGPAGTQYF	TGTGCCAGCAGCTTAGGTCCAGCAGGGACCCAGTACTTC
TRBV6-1	TRBD2	NA	TRBJ2-1	CASSVRAGALYNEQFF	TGTGCCAGCAGTGTCCGAGCGGGAGCCCTCTACAATGAGCAGTTCTTC
TRBV21-1	NA	NA	TRBJ1-2	CASSKDVSGQGGANYGYTF	TGTGCCAGCAGCAAAGACGTATCGGGACAGGGGGGAGCTAACTATGGCTACACCTTC
TRBV20-1	TRBD1	NA	TRBJ1-2	CSGTGGDGYTF	TGCAGTGGGACAGGAGGAGATGGCTACACCTTC
TRBV7-9	NA	NA	TRBJ2-3	CASSFVVGLGDTQYF	TGTGCCAGCAGCTTTGTGGTGGGCCTGGGAGATACGCAGTATTTT
TRBV7-8	NA	medium-sized	TRBJ2-7	CASSSTGSLGHEQYF	TGTGCCAGCAGCTCCACAGGTTCACTTGGCCACGAGCAGTACTTC
TRBV6-5	NA	NA	TRBJ2-5	CASSKTGRQETQYF	TGTGCCAGCAGTAAGACAGGGAGGCAAGAGACCCAGTACTTC
TRBV29-1	TRBD1	once	TRBJ2-2	CSVATGVPNTGELFF	TGCAGCGTCGCCACAGGGGTCCCGAACACCGGGGAGCTGTTTTTT
TRBV19	NA	few	TRBJ1-1	CASSIQGGTEAFF	TGTGCCAGTAGTATCCAGGGTGGAACTGAAGCTTTCTTT
TRBV30	TRBD2	few	TRBJ2-4	CAWSRHQTSGRVNIQYF	TGTGCCTGGAGTCGCCACCAGACTAGCGGGAGGGTCAACATTCAGTACTTC
TRBV6-5	NA	few	TRBJ1-5	CASSRGWEPQHF	TGTGCCAGCAGTCGGGGGTGGGAGCCCCAGCATTTT
TRBV9	TRBD2	NA	TRBJ2-1	CASSVDAGGTAVQFF	TGTGCCAGCAGCGTAGACGCGGGAGGGACCGCCGTGCAGTTCTTC
TRBV9	TRBD1	once	TRBJ1-2	CASSRQGGGYTF	TGTGCCAGCAGTCGACAGGGAGGTGGCTACACCTTC
TRBV30	NA	NA	TRBJ1-3	CAWSGIDRPSGNTIYF	TGTGCCTGGAGTGGAATTGACAGACCCTCTGGAAACACCATATATTTT
TRBV19	NA	NA	TRBJ2-7	CASSIGPGYEQYF	TGTGCCAGTAGTATAGGTCCAGGCTACGAGCAGTACTTC
TRBV2	TRBD2	NA	TRBJ2-1	CASSNSGLAGNNEQFF	TGTGCCAGCAGTAACTCGGGGCTAGCGGGGAACAATGAGCAGTTCTTC
TRBV6-2/TRBV6-3	NA	NA	TRBJ2-7	CASSYIGLTDEQYF	TGTGCCAGCAGTTACATAGGACTCACAGACGAGCAGTACTTC